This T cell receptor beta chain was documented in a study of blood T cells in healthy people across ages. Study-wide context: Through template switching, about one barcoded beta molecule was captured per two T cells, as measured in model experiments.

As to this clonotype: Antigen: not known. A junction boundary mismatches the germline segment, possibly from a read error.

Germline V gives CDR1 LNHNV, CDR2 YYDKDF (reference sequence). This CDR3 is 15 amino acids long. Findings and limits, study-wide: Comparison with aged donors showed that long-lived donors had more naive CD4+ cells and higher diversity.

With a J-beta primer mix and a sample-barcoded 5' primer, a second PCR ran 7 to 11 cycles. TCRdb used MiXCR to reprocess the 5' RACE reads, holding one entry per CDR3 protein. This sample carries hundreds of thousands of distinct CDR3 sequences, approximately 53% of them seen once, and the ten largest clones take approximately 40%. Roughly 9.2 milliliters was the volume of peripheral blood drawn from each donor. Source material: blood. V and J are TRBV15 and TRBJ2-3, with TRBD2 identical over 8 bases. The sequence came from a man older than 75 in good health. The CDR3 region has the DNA TGTGCCGCCAGCAGAGGGCCAGCGGGAGTGGATACGCAGTATTTT. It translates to CAASRGPAGVDTQYF.